What follows are 31 T cell receptor beta chains derived from one specimen sequenced in a study of beta chain features in type 1 diabetes. cDNA synthesis used the whole RNA isolate, giving expressed TCRB sequences. The assay was immunoSEQ multiplex PCR, and TCRdb's table has in-frame clones only and misses some. This table holds 150,000 to 200,000 clones, about 8.1% found once. The study's findings and limits: Within each of all four CD4+ subsets, Type 1 diabetes patients had TCRB CDR3s that were moderately but significantly shorter.

The antigens for these receptors are not known. Sequencing input: central memory CD4+ T cells from blood. The receptors were sampled from a woman aged 18-35 years with type 1 diabetes.

This clone has just a few counts. The CDR3 bases are TGTGCCAGCACCCCCCGCAGGGGCGCGGTCACTGAAGCTTTCTTT. Translating it yields CASTPRRGAVTEAFF. The chain is built from TRBV5-6 and TRBJ1-1; D is possibly TRBD1 (6 bases). The CDR3 length is 15 residues. Trimming cost V 6 bases and J 4 bases, with 19 bases left between them. Per germline, CDR1 SGHDT and CDR2 YYEEEE.

The chain couples TRBV7-9 to TRBJ2-5; D is possibly TRBD2 (5 bases). Trimming took off 8 bases at V and 5 bases at J, with 6 bases between the two ends. Germline V gives CDR1 SEHNR, CDR2 FQNEAQ (reference sequence). The CDR3 has 10 residues. The CDR3 DNA reads TGTGCCAGCGGACTGGAGACCCAGTACTTC. Residues: CASGLETQYF.

This clone was counted a few times. The gene calls are TRBV15 and TRBJ1-2, with 11 positions matching TRBD1. V was pared by 3 bases and J by 4 bases, with 7 bases of the junction left unmatched. Per the germline V gene, CDR1 is LNHNV and CDR2 is YYDKDF (reference sequence). This CDR3 spans 16 amino acids. Here the CDR3 reads CATSRERGQGGYGYTF. CDR3 sequence (DNA): TGTGCCACCAGCAGGGAACGGGGACAGGGGGGCTATGGCTACACCTTC.

This clone was seen a handful of times. V is TRBV7-7 and J is TRBJ2-5; 7 nucleotides line up with TRBD1. Germline assignment: CDR1 SSHAT and CDR2 FNYEAQ (reference sequence). This CDR3 region has 15 residues. The V segment lost 1 base and the J segment 2 bases; nucleotides outside the gene matches: 4. CDR3 amino acids: CASSLEFRGQETQYF. CDR3 coding DNA: TGTGCCAGCAGCTTAGAATTCAGGGGGCAAGAGACCCAGTACTTC. Drawing the rest from reference TRBV7-7 and TRBJ2-5, the complete variable domain is GAGVSQSPRYKVTKRGQDVTLRCDPISSHATLYWYQQALGQGPEFLTYFNYEAQPDKSGLPSDRFSAERPEGSISTLTIQRTEQRDSAMYRCASSLEFRGQETQYFGPGTRLLVL.

The V call is TRBV6-4, the J call TRBJ2-1; 8 bases match TRBD1. The CDR3 spans 15 residues. In germline, CDR1 is MRHNA, CDR2 SNTAGT. After removal of 2 bases from V and 6 bases from J, the junction contained 6 bases not matched to a gene. The CDR3 sequence is CASSDPRTGSNEQFF. The CDR3 DNA sequence: TGTGCCAGCAGTGACCCTAGGACAGGGTCCAATGAGCAGTTCTTC.

In its sample, this clone was seen a few times. The chain recombines TRBV7-2 with TRBJ2-3; the match to TRBD2 covers 12 bases. In germline, CDR1 is SGHTA, CDR2 FQGNSA. CDR3 length equals 16 residues. Losses at the gene ends were 4 bases for V and 4 bases for J; bases not matched to a gene: 6. This CDR3 reads CASSSSPSGGADTQYF. The DNA for the CDR3 is TGTGCCAGCAGCTCTAGTCCTAGCGGGGGGGCAGATACGCAGTATTTT.

The chain has TRBV27 and TRBJ2-7; 7 positions match TRBD2. The germline V gene encodes CDR1 MNHEY and CDR2 SMNVEV (reference sequence). CDR3 size: 13 residues. J was trimmed by 6 bases and V by 3 bases; bases with no gene match: 5. CDR3 coding DNA: TGTGCCAGCAGTTTGCGGGAGAAGAGCGAGCAGTACTTC. It translates to CASSLREKSEQYF.

Only a few counts were recorded for this clone. The chain joins TRBV11-3 to TRBJ1-2; possible D gene TRBD1, 6 bases. The CDR3 sequence is 14 residues long. V gave up 5 bases and J gave up 4 bases, with 14 bases separating them. CDR1 is SGHNT and CDR2 is YENEEA in the germline V gene. The chain's CDR3 is CASSPYRASYGYTF. In DNA, the CDR3 is TGTGCCAGCAGCCCGTACAGGGCCTCCTATGGCTACACCTTC.

This chain uses TRBV30 with TRBJ2-1; no definite D call. CDR1 is GTSNPN, CDR2 SVGIG, per germline (reference sequence). This CDR3 region has 15 residues. Trimming took 0 bases from V and 0 from J, leaving 9 bases between them. The CDR3, as DNA: TGTGCCTGGAGTGTTCTATCGAGCTCCTACAATGAGCAGTTCTTC. It codes for CAWSVLSSSYNEQFF.

This clone was observed at least ten times. The chain has TRBV20-1 and TRBJ1-1; 7 bases fit TRBD1. CDR1 is DFQATT and CDR2 is SNEGSKA in the germline V gene (reference sequence). This CDR3 contains 11 residues. CDR3 residues: CRGGQGTEAFF. CDR3 DNA: TGCAGAGGGGGCCAAGGCACTGAAGCTTTCTTT.

The V gene is TRBV7-8, the J gene TRBJ1-6; TRBD1 aligns across 7 bases. Germline CDR1 reads SGHVS; CDR2 reads FQNEAQ. V gave up 5 bases and J gave up 10 bases; unmatched junction bases: 2. This CDR3 has 12 amino acids. The CDR3 here is CASSPGGSPLHF. CDR3 coding DNA: TGTGCCAGCAGCCCAGGGGGATCACCCCTCCACTTT.

The chain recombines TRBV11-2 with TRBJ2-4, with a tentative D call TRBD1 (6 bases). V lost 5 bases and J lost 9, with 14 bases in between. Germline values: CDR1 SGHAT, CDR2 FQNNGV. This CDR3 is 13 amino acids long. The CDR3 nucleotides are TGTGCCAGCAGCCTAGGCCTCAGGGGCATTCAGTACTTC. Protein sequence: CASSLGLRGIQYF.

This chain uses TRBV9 with TRBJ2-1, with 7 bases fitting TRBD2. Germline V gene data show CDR1 as SGDLS and CDR2 as YYNGEE. J was trimmed by 7 bases and V by 0 bases; bases with no gene match: 13. CDR3 length: 17 amino acids. The CDR3 bases are TGTGCCAGCAGCGTAGGCCTAAGGGCGGGAGTGAGAAATGAGCAGTTCTTC. This encodes CASSVGLRAGVRNEQFF. Together with reference TRBV9 and TRBJ2-1, the CDR3 gives the full variable domain: DSGVTQTPKHLITATGQRVTLRCSPRSGDLSVYWYQQSLDQGLQFLIQYYNGEERAKGNILERFSAQQFPDLHSELNLSSLELGDSALYFCASSVGLRAGVRNEQFFGPGTRLTVL.

This clone was detected ten times or more. V gene TRBV7-9 combines with J gene TRBJ1-2, with D hard to call. The germline CDR1 and CDR2 sequences are SEHNR and FQNEAQ (reference sequence). The CDR3 extends over 12 amino acids. Deletions cut 0 bases from V and 6 bases from J, with 5 bases between. The CDR3 nucleotides are TGTGCCAGCAGCTTAGCGCGGGATGGCTACACCTTC. Translation: CASSLARDGYTF.

In its sample, this clone was seen a few times. CDR3 DNA sequence: TGCGCCAGCAGCTTGGGTTTTGGGGGGGGCACTGAAGCTTTCTTT. Protein: CASSLGFGGGTEAFF. The rearrangement uses TRBV5-1 and TRBJ1-1; the D gene is possibly TRBD1 (5 bases). The CDR3 covers 15 residues. CDR1 is SGHRS and CDR2 is YFSETQ in the germline V gene. Trimming stripped 0 bases from V and 4 bases from J, with 13 bases between.

Only a few counts were recorded for this clone. The rearrangement joins TRBV15 to TRBJ2-5; 7 bases match TRBD2. The CDR3 is made up of 14 amino acids. V shed 0 bases and J 3 bases; nucleotides not matched to a gene: 1. In germline, CDR1 is LNHNV, CDR2 YYDKDF (reference sequence). CDR3 protein: CATSRDRGEETQYF. The DNA for the CDR3 is TGTGCCACCAGCAGAGACCGGGGGGAAGAGACCCAGTACTTC.

This clone was observed many times. The chain has TRBV11-3 and TRBJ1-1; tentatively, D is TRBD1 (5 bases). CDR1 is SGHNT, CDR2 YENEEA, per germline. This CDR3 spans 13 amino acids. V gave up 1 base and J gave up 4 bases, with 7 bases separating them. Here the CDR3 reads CASSLVGLTEAFF. CDR3 in DNA: TGTGCCAGCAGCTTAGTGGGGCTCACTGAAGCTTTCTTT.

The CDR3 here is CSVGSPTGARNYGYTF. CDR3 in DNA: TGCAGCGTTGGGTCCCCCACAGGGGCCCGTAACTATGGCTACACCTTC. The chain couples TRBV29-1 to TRBJ1-2, with TRBD1 identical over 7 bases. J was trimmed by 1 base and V by 4 bases; bases with no gene match: 12. CDR3 length equals 16 residues. The germline V gene has CDR1 SQVTM and CDR2 ANQGSEA.

The rearrangement links TRBV2 to TRBJ2-5; D perhaps matches TRBD1 (5 bases). CDR1 and CDR2 (germline): SNHLY, FYNNEI. The CDR3 extends over 10 amino acids. Trimming removed 8 bases at V and 9 bases at J, with 10 bases between. CDR3: CASSKGAQYF. The CDR3 DNA sequence: TGTGCCAGCTCGAAAGGGGCCCAGTACTTC.

This chain links TRBV7-9 with TRBJ2-6; a possible D gene is TRBD2 (5 bases). Trimming left V 6 bases short and J 0 bases short, with 9 bases between. The length of the CDR3 is 15 residues. Germline V gives CDR1 SEHNR, CDR2 FQNEAQ (reference sequence). The chain's CDR3 is CASRPSGSGANVLTF. The CDR3 DNA reads as TGTGCCAGCAGGCCAAGCGGCTCTGGGGCCAACGTCCTGACTTTC.

This clone has at least ten counts. CDR3 protein: CAIHPGLASYNEQFF. The DNA for the CDR3 is TGTGCCATTCACCCGGGACTAGCCTCCTACAATGAGCAGTTCTTC. V and J are TRBV19 and TRBJ2-1; TRBD2 matches 9 bases. The V and J ends lost 10 bases and 0 bases, in that order; junction bases with no gene match: 7. The CDR3 is made up of 15 amino acids. Germline V lookup: CDR1 LNHDA, CDR2 SQIVND (reference sequence). Full variable domain (remainder filled in from reference TRBV19 and TRBJ2-1): DGGITQSPKYLFRKEGQNVTLSCEQNLNHDAMYWYRQDPGQGLRLIYYSQIVNDFQKGDIAEGYSVSREKKESFPLTVTSAQKNPTAFYLCAIHPGLASYNEQFFGPGTRLTVL.

This clone was seen only a few times. CDR3 in DNA: TGTGCCACCAGCAGAGATCGGGGGACTACCTACGAGCAGTACTTC. Translated, it gives CATSRDRGTTYEQYF. V usage is TRBV15 and J usage is TRBJ2-7, with 7 bases lining up with TRBD2. This CDR3 spans 15 amino acids. Germline V gene lookup returns CDR1 LNHNV and CDR2 YYDKDF (reference sequence). After removal of 0 bases from V and 2 bases from J, the junction contained 4 bases not matched to a gene.

This clone was recorded a few times. The chain carries TRBV15 and TRBJ2-3; D call uncertain. The CDR3 runs 13 residues. Per the germline V gene, CDR1 is LNHNV and CDR2 is YYDKDF (reference sequence). V was trimmed by 3 bases and J by 0 bases, leaving 4 bases between them. In DNA form, the CDR3 reads TGTGCCACCAGCAGCGTTAGCACAGATACGCAGTATTTT. This codes for CATSSVSTDTQYF.

The CDR3 is CASSPSGGGFGGELFF. CDR3 nucleotide sequence: TGTGCCAGCAGCCCATCCGGGGGGGGGTTTGGAGGGGAGCTGTTTTTT. V gene TRBV9 combines with J gene TRBJ2-2; TRBD2 agrees at 8 bases. The CDR3 runs to 16 residues. Germline CDR1 reads SGDLS; CDR2 reads YYNGEE. The V gene end was trimmed by 4 bases and the J gene end by 8 bases; junction bases not matched to a gene: 13.

V gene TRBV5-1 combines with J gene TRBJ2-3; TRBD2 matches 12 bases. With V trimmed by 7 bases and J by 2 bases, 8 bases remained unmatched. This CDR3 is built from 16 residues. Germline-derived CDR1 and CDR2 are SGHRS and YFSETQ. The CDR3 DNA follows: TGCGCCAGCTCACCTAGCGGGGGGGCCGCCACAGATACGCAGTATTTT. It yields the protein CASSPSGGAATDTQYF.

This clone was recorded a few times. This chain uses TRBV27 with TRBJ2-1; D might be TRBD2 (6 bases). Germline V gene sequence: CDR1 MNHEY, CDR2 SMNVEV (reference sequence). The V end lost 0 bases, the J end lost 7 bases, and 13 bases lay between the germline ends. The CDR3 runs to 15 residues. CDR3 loop: CASSLSRESGNEQFF. CDR3 nucleotides: TGTGCCAGCAGTTTATCTCGGGAGAGTGGGAATGAGCAGTTCTTC.

The rearrangement uses TRBV7-2 and TRBJ1-4; D remains ambiguous. In germline, CDR1 is SGHTA, CDR2 FQGNSA. Deletions cut 1 base from V and 5 bases from J, with 8 bases between. The CDR3 totals 14 residues. CDR3 sequence: CASSLEGGNEKLFF. In DNA, the CDR3 is TGTGCCAGCAGCTTAGAGGGAGGGAATGAAAAACTGTTTTTT. The whole variable domain, remainder taken from reference TRBV7-2 and TRBJ1-4, is GAGVSQSPSNKVTEKGKDVELRCDPISGHTALYWYRQSLGQGLEFLIYFQGNSAPDKSGLPSDRFSAERTGGSVSTLTIQRTQQEDSAVYLCASSLEGGNEKLFFGSGTQLSVL.

This sequence joins TRBV12-5 and TRBJ1-2; 7 nucleotides align to TRBD1. Trimming removed 6 bases from V and 4 bases from J; junction bases left unmatched: 5. The CDR3 contains 13 residues. From germline, CDR1 is LGHNT and CDR2 FRNRAP. CDR3 DNA: TGTGCTAGTGGAACCGACAGGGTCTATGGCTACACCTTC. Its translation is CASGTDRVYGYTF.

This clone was seen more than once but under ten times. V gene TRBV25-1 combines with J gene TRBJ1-1; TRBD1 is a possible D gene (5 bases). Germline values: CDR1 MGHDK, CDR2 SYGVNS. CDR3 size: 14 residues. V was shortened by 3 bases and J by 6 bases, with 14 bases between the two germline ends. The CDR3 reads CASSEQGKNSEAFF. Here the CDR3 DNA reads TGTGCCAGCAGTGAGCAGGGTAAGAATTCTGAAGCTTTCTTT.

This clone came up a few times. This CDR3 is CATRVGAGNTIYF. In nucleotides, the CDR3 is TGTGCCACCAGAGTCGGGGCTGGAAACACCATATATTTT. V is TRBV15 and J is TRBJ1-3; D is ambiguous. This CDR3 spans 13 amino acids. Germline V gene data show CDR1 as LNHNV and CDR2 as YYDKDF (reference sequence). V lost 6 bases, J lost 2 bases, and 8 bases lay in between.

The table lists this clone with a few counts. V usage is TRBV7-9 and J usage is TRBJ2-2, with D perhaps matching TRBD2 (7 bases). V was shortened by 3 bases and J by 6 bases, with 11 bases between the two germline ends. The CDR3 consists of 14 residues. CDR1 is SEHNR, CDR2 FQNEAQ, per germline (reference sequence). The CDR3 DNA reads TGTGCCAGCAGCTTGGCGGGGGCGGCCGGGGAGCTGTTTTTT. Protein: CASSLAGAAGELFF.